This T cell receptor (beta chain) comes out of a study of shared clonotypes between healthy human individuals. Sequencing was performed with immunoSEQ multiplex PCR; in TCRdb, only in-frame clones are kept and a portion is missing. The data show about 1,500,000 clones, with roughly 96% seen just once and over 1% held by the top ten. Broader study findings: Among four donors, roughly 5% of naive CD4 clonotypes were found in common.

The CDR3 length is 13 residues. V dropped 10 bases and J dropped 6; count of bases not matched to a gene: 9. Germline V gives CDR1 SGHAT, CDR2 FQDESV (reference sequence). Remarks on this clone: As yet, its antigen is unknown.

The sequence was obtained from a man aged 30 to 45 in good health. The sample was naive CD4+ T cells sorted from blood. Subset indicated: CD45RA+ positively selected. The genes are TRBV11-1 and TRBJ1-2; TRBD1 agrees at 9 bases. CDR3 loop: CATPGQGLNGYTF. The CDR3, as DNA: TGTGCCACCCCGGGACAGGGATTGAATGGCTACACCTTC.